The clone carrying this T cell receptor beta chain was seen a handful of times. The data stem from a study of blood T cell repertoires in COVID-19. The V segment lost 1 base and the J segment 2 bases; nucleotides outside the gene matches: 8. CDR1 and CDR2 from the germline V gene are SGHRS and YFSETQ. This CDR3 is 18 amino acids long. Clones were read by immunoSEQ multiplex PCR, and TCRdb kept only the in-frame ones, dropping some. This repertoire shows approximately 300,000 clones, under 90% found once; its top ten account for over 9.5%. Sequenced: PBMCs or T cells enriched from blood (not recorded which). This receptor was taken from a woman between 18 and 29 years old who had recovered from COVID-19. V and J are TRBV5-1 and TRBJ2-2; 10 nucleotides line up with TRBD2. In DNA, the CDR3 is TGCGCCAGCAGCTTGCCTCCTAGCGGGAGACCTAACACCGGGGAGCTGTTTTTT. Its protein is CASSLPPSGRPNTGELFF.